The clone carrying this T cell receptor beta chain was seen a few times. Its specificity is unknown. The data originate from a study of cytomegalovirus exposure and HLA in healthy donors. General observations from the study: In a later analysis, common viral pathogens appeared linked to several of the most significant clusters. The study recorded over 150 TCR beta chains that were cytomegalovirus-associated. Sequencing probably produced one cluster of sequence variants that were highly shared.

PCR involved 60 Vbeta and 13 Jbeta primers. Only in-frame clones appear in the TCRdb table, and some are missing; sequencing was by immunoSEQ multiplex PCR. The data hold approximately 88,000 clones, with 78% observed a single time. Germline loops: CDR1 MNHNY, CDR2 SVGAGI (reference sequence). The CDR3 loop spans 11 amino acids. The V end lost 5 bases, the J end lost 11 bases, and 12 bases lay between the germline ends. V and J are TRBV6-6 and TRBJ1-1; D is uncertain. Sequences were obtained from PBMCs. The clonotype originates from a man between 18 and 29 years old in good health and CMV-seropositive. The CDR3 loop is CASSQWTRAFF. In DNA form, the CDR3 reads TGTGCCAGCAGTCAATGGACTCGTGCTTTCTTT.